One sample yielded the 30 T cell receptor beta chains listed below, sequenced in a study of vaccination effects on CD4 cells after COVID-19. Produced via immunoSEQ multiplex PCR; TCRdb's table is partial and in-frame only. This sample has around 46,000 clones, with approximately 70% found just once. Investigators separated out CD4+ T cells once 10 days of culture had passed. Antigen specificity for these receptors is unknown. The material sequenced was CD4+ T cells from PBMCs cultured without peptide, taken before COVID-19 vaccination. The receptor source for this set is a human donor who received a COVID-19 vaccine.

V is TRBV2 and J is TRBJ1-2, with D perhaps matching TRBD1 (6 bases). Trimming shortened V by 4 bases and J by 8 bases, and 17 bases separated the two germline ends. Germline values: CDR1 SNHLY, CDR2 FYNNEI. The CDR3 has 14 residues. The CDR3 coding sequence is TGTGCCAGCAGTGTACACCTGGGGGGGGCGGGCTACACCTTC. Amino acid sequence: CASSVHLGGAGYTF.

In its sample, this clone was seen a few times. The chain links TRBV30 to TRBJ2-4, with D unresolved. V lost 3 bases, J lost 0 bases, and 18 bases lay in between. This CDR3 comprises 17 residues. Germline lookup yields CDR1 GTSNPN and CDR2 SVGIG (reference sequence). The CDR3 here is CAWSTIQPGPAKNIQYF. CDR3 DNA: TGTGCCTGGAGCACCATTCAGCCCGGACCAGCCAAAAACATTCAGTACTTC.

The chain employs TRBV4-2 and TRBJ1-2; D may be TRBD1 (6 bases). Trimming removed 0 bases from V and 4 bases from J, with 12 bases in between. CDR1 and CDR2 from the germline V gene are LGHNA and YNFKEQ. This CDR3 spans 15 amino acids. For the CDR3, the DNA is TGTGCCAGCAGCCAAGATTTTAGCAGGGGCTATGGCTACACCTTC. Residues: CASSQDFSRGYGYTF.

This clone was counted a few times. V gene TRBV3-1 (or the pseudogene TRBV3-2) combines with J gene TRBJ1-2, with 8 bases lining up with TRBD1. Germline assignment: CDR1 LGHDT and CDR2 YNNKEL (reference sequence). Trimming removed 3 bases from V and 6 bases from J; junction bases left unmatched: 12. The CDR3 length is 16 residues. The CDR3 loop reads CASSHLGQGRTNGYTF. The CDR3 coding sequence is TGTGCCAGCAGCCACCTAGGACAGGGCCGCACTAATGGCTACACCTTC.

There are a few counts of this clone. The CDR3 bases are TGTGCCAGCAGCTTAGAGGGGGGGGCCCAAGAGACCCAGTACTTC. It translates to CASSLEGGAQETQYF. The chain carries TRBV11-3 and TRBJ2-5, with a possible D match to TRBD2 (7 bases). Germline lookup yields CDR1 SGHNT and CDR2 YENEEA. Trimming cost V 0 bases and J 1 base, with 9 bases left between them. The CDR3 has 15 amino acids.

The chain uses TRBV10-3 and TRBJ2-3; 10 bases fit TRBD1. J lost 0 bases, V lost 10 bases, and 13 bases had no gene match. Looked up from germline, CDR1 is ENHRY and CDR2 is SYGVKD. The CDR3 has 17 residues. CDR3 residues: CATGLLPGQGSTDTQYF. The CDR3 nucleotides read TGTGCCACCGGGCTCCTTCCGGGACAGGGGAGCACAGATACGCAGTATTTT.

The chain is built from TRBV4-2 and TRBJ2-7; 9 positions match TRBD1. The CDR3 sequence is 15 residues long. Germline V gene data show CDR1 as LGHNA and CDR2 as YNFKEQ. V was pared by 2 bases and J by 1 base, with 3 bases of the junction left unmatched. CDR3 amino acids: CASSQTGGLSYEQYF. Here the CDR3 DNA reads TGTGCCAGCAGCCAAACAGGGGGCTTGTCCTACGAGCAGTACTTC.

Here the CDR3 reads CASRTGDSTQFF. The DNA for the CDR3 is TGTGCCAGCAGAACTGGGGATTCGACTCAGTTCTTC. This rearrangement joins TRBV6-5 to TRBJ2-1; D remains unclear. CDR1 and CDR2 (germline): MNHEY, SVGAGI. The CDR3 has 12 residues. V was shortened by 6 bases and J by 13 bases, with 16 bases between the two germline ends.

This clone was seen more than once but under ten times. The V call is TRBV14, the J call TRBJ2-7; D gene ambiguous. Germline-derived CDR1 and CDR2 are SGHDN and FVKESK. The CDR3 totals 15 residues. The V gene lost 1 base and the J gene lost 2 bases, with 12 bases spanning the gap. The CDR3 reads CASSQGLRRAYEQYF. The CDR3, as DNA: TGTGCCAGCAGCCAAGGCCTCAGGCGCGCCTACGAGCAGTACTTC. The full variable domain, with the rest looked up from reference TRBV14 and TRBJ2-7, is EAGVTQFPSHSVIEKGQTVTLRCDPISGHDNLYWYRRVMGKEIKFLLHFVKESKQDESGMPNNRFLAERTGGTYSTLKVQPAELEDSGVYFCASSQGLRRAYEQYFGPGTRLTVT.

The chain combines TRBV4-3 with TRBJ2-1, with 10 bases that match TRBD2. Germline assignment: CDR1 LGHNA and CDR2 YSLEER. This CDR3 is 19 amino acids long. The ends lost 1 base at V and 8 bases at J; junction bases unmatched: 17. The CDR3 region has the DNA TGCGCCAGCAGCCAAGCCTACAGCGGGGGGGCGATCTCGGGCGATGAGCAGTTCTTC. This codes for CASSQAYSGGAISGDEQFF.

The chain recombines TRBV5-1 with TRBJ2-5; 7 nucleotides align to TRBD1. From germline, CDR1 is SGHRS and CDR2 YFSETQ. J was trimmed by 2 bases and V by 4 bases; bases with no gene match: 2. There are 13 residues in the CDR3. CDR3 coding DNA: TGCGCCAGCAGCCTCAGGGGGCAAGAGACCCAGTACTTC. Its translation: CASSLRGQETQYF. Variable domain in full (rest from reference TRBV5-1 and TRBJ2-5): KAGVTQTPRYLIKTRGQQVTLSCSPISGHRSVSWYQQTPGQGLQFLFEYFSETQRNKGNFPGRFSGRQFSNSRSEMNVSTLELGDSALYLCASSLRGQETQYFGPGTRLLVL.

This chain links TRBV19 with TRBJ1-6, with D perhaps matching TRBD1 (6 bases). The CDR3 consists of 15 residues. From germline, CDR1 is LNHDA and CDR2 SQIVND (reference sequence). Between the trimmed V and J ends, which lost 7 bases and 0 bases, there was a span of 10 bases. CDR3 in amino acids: CASKDRDSYNSPLHF. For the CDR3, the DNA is TGTGCCAGTAAGGACAGAGACTCCTATAATTCACCCCTCCACTTT.

The CDR3 protein is CASIGRGHNQPQHF. CDR3 nucleotide sequence: TGTGCCAGCATCGGCCGGGGCCACAATCAGCCCCAGCATTTT. V usage is TRBV21-1 and J usage is TRBJ1-5. TRBV21-1 is labeled a pseudogene. The CDR3 is made up of 14 amino acids.

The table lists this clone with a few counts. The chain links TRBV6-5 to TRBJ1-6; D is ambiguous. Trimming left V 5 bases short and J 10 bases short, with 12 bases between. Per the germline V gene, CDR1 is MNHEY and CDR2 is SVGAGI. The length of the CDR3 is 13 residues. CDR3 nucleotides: TGTGCCAGCAGTCCCCTTAGCGGCTCACCCCTCCACTTT. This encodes CASSPLSGSPLHF.

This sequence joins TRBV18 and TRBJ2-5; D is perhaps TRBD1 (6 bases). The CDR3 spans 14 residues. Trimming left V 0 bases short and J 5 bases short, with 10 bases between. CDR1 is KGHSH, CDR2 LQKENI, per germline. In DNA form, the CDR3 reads TGTGCCAGCTCACCACCGGGGGCGCGGGAGACCCAGTACTTC. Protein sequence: CASSPPGARETQYF.

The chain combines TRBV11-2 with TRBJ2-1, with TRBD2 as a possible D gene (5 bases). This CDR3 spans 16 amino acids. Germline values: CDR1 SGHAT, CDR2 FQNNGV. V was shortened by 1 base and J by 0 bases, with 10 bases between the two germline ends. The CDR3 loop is CASSLGSGNSYNEQFF. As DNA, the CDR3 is TGTGCCAGCAGCTTAGGGTCGGGGAACTCCTACAATGAGCAGTTCTTC.

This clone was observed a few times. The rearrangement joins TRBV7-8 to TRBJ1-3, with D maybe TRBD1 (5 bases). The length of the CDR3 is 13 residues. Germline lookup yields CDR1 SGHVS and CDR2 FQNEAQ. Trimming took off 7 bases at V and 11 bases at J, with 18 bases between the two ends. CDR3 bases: TGTGCCAGCACCTTCGGACCGCCGGGGGCCATATATTTT. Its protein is CASTFGPPGAIYF.

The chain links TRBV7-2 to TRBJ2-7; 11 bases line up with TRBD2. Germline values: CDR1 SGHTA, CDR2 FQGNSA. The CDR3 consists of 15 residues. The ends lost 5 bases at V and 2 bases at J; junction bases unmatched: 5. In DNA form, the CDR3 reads TGTGCCAGCAGCCGTATAGCGGGGGGGGCCTACGAGCAGTACTTC. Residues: CASSRIAGGAYEQYF.

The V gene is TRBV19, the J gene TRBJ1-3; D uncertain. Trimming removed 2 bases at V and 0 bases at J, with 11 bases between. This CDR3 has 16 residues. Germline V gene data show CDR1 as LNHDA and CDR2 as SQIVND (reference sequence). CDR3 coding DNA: TGTGCCAGTAGTATATGGAGTGGGGACTCTGGAAACACCATATATTTT. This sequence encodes CASSIWSGDSGNTIYF.

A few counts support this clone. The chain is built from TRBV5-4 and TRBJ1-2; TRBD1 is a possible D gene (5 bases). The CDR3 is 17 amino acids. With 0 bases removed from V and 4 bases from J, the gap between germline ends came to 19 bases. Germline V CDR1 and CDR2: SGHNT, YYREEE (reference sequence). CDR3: CASSLASPWDLPYGYTF. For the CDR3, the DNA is TGTGCCAGCAGCTTGGCGTCCCCTTGGGACTTACCCTATGGCTACACCTTC.

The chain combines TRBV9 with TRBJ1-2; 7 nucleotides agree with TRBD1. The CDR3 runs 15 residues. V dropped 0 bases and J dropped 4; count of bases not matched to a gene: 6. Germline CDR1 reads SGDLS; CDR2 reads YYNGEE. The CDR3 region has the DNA TGTGCCAGCAGCGTAGACGGCAGGGGGGCCTATGGCTACACCTTC. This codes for CASSVDGRGAYGYTF.

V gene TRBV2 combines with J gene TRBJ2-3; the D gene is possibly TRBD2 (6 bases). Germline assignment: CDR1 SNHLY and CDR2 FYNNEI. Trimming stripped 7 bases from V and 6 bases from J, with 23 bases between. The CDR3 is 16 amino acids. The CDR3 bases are TGTGCCAGCATCCTCGTAAGGGGCGGGGCTTTGGATACGCAGTATTTT. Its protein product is CASILVRGGALDTQYF.

CDR3 sequence (DNA): TGTGCCAGCAGCCCTGACAGGTTCTACGAGCAGTACTTC. This translates into CASSPDRFYEQYF. The V and J genes are TRBV12-3 or TRBV12-4 and TRBJ2-7; a weak D match, TRBD1 (6 bases). With 6 bases removed from V and 3 bases from J, the gap between germline ends came to 12 bases. There are 13 residues in the CDR3.

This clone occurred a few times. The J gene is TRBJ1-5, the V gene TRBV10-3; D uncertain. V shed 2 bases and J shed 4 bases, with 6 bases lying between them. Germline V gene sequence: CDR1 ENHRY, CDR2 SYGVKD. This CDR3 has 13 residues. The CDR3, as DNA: TGTGCCATCAGTGAGCTCTCAAATCAGCCCCAGCATTTT. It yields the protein CAISELSNQPQHF.

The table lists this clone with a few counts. The CDR3 DNA reads as TGTGCCAGCAGCAATCCTGGCGGGGAGCTGTTTTTT. It translates to CASSNPGGELFF. The gene calls are TRBV11-2 and TRBJ2-2, with D unclear. The germline gives CDR1 SGHAT, CDR2 FQNNGV. Deletions cut 5 bases from V and 7 bases from J, with 8 bases between. The CDR3 spans 12 residues. Using reference TRBV11-2 and TRBJ2-2 for the parts outside the CDR3, the full variable domain is EAGVAQSPRYKIIEKRQSVAFWCNPISGHATLYWYQQILGQGPKLLIQFQNNGVVDDSQLPKDRFSAERLKGVDSTLKIQPAKLEDSAVYLCASSNPGGELFFGEGSRLTVL.

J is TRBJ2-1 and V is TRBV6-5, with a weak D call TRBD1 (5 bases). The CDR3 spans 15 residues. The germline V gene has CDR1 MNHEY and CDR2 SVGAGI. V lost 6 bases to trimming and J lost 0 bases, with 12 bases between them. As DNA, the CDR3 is TGTGCCAGCAGGGCGACAGCGAGCTCCTACAATGAGCAGTTCTTC. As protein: CASRATASSYNEQFF.

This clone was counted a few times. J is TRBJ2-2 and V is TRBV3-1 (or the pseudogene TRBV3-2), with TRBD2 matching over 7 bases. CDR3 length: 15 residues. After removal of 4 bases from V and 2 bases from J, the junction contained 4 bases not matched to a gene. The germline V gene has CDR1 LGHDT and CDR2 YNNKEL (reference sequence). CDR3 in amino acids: CASSLRDYNTGELFF. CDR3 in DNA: TGTGCCAGCAGCCTCCGGGACTATAACACCGGGGAGCTGTTTTTT.

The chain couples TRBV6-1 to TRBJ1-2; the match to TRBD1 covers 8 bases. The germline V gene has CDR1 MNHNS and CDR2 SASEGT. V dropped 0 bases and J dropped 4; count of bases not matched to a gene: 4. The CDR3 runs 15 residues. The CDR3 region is CASSEAIRGPYGYTF. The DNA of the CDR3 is TGTGCCAGCAGTGAAGCGATCAGGGGGCCCTATGGCTACACCTTC.

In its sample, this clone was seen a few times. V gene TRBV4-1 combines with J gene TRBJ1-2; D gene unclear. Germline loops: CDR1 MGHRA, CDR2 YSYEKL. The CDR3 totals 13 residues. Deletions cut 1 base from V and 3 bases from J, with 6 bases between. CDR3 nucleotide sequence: TGCGCCAGCAGCCAAGGGCCCGACTATGGCTACACCTTC. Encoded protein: CASSQGPDYGYTF.

CDR3 sequence reads: CASRLAGRDNEQFF. CDR3 coding DNA: TGTGCCAGCAGGCTGGCGGGCCGGGACAATGAGCAGTTCTTC. This chain joins TRBV3-1 (or the pseudogene TRBV3-2) and TRBJ2-1; D is possibly TRBD2 (5 bases). Germline loops: CDR1 LGHDT, CDR2 YNNKEL (reference sequence). CDR3 length: 14 amino acids. V was trimmed by 6 bases and J by 5 bases, leaving 14 bases between them.